This TCR beta chain was sequenced in a study of beta chain features in type 1 diabetes. The study, taken as a whole, reports: Comparison showed that naive, central memory and Treg TCRB repertoires appeared more similar among patients than among healthy donors. Moderately but significantly shorter TCRB CDR3s were found in Type 1 diabetes patients in all four CD4+ subsets.

Post-sort purity exceeded 95% for all sorted populations. Comment on this clone: Antigen: not known.

CDR1 and CDR2 (germline): SEHNR, FQNEAQ (reference sequence). The V gene end was trimmed by 1 base and the J gene end by 0 bases; junction bases not matched to a gene: 0. The CDR3 has 15 residues. Expressed TCRB transcripts were sequenced, since all the RNA that had been isolated was reverse transcribed. Generated by immunoSEQ multiplex PCR, the TCRdb table keeps only in-frame clones and is missing some. The table lists about 650,000 clones, roughly 12% of them singletons. The TCR comes from a man aged 30 to 45 with type 1 diabetes. The source material was naive CD4+ T cells from blood. The V call is TRBV7-9, the J call TRBJ1-2; 9 bases fit TRBD1. CDR3 bases: TGTGCCAGCAGCTTAGGGGACAGGGCTAACTATGGCTACACCTTC. This encodes CASSLGDRANYGYTF.